The T cell receptor (beta chain) under discussion was sequenced for a study of control samples from healthy donors and cancer patients. The CDR3 length is 14 residues. The V end was cut by 5 bases, the J end by 9 bases, with 17 bases between. Per the germline V gene, CDR1 is SGHTA and CDR2 is FQGNSA. TCRdb keeps only in-frame clones here, not all; method: immunoSEQ multiplex PCR. Of roughly 100,000 clones in the sample, 83% were seen once. This TCR derives from a woman between 50 and 59 years old in good health. The J gene is TRBJ2-1, the V gene TRBV7-2, with D maybe TRBD1 (5 bases). The sequenced sample was blood. DNA for the CDR3: TGTGCCAGCAGCCTATCGACAGCCAGTACTGAGCAGTTCTTC. Translation gives CASSLSTASTEQFF.